This T cell receptor (beta chain) was captured by sequencing in a study of blood T cell repertoires in COVID-19. Study context: Nucleic acid was either cDNA or gDNA, and it came from T cells, B-cell-depleted T cells, or PBMCs.

V dropped 5 bases and J dropped 7 bases, with 8 bases sitting between them. CDR1 is MNHEY, CDR2 SVGAGI, per germline. The CDR3 is made up of 11 amino acids. Seattle patients were enrolled while actively infected and followed longitudinally. In the study's own analysis: Amplification of reference gene primers was used by the study to estimate nucleated cell counts. TCRdb's table, derived via immunoSEQ multiplex PCR, lists solely in-frame clones and lacks some. That table supplies the V and J calls and clone size; D and trimming were determined from the DNA. The profile shows 200,000 to 300,000 clones, about nine tenths of them singletons. The sample holds one count of this clone.

Sequenced input: peripheral blood. V and J are TRBV6-5 and TRBJ1-1; D perhaps matches TRBD1 (5 bases). The clonotype comes from a man younger than 40 with COVID-19, enrolled during active disease. CDR3 coding DNA: TGTGCCAGCAGTCGAGACAGTGAAGCTTTCTTT. It encodes CASSRDSEAFF.